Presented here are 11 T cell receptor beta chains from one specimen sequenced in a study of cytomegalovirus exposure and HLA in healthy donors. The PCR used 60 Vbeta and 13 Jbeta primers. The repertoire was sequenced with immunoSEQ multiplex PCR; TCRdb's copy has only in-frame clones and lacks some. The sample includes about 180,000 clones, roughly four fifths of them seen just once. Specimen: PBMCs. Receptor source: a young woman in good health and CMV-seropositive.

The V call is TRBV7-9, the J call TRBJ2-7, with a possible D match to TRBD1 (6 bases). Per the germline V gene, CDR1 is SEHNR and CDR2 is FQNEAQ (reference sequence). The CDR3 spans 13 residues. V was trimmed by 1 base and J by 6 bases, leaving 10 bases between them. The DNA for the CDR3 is TGTGCCAGCAGCTTAGTTGGCAGGGGCGAGCAGTACTTC. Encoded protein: CASSLVGRGEQYF.

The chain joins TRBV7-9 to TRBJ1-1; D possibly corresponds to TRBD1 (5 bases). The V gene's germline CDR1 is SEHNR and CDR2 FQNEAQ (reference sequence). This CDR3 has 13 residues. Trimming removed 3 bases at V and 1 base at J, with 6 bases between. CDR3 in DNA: TGTGCCAGCAGCTTGGACACGAACACTGAAGCTTTCTTT. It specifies CASSLDTNTEAFF.

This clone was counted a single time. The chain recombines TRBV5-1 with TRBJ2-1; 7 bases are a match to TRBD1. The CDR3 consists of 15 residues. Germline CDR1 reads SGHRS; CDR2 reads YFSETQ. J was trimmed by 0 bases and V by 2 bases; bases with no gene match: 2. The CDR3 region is CASSLGDSSYNEQFF. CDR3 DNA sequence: TGCGCCAGCAGCTTAGGGGACAGCTCCTACAATGAGCAGTTCTTC.

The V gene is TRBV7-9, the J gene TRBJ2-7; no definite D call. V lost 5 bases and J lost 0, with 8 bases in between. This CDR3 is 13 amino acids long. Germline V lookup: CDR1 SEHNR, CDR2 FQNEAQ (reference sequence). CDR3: CASSPLSSYEQYF. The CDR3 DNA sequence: TGTGCCAGCAGCCCACTGAGCTCCTACGAGCAGTACTTC. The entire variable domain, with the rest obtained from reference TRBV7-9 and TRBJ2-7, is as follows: DTGVSQNPRHKITKRGQNVTFRCDPISEHNRLYWYRQTLGQGPEFLTYFQNEAQLEKSRLLSDRFSAERPKGSFSTLEIQRTEQGDSAMYLCASSPLSSYEQYFGPGTRLTVT.

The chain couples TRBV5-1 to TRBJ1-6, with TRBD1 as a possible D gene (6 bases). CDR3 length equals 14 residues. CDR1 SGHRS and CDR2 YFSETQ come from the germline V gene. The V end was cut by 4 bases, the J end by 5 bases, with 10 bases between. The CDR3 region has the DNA TGCGCCAGCAGCCAGGACAGCAATAATTCACCCCTCCACTTT. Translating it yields CASSQDSNNSPLHF.

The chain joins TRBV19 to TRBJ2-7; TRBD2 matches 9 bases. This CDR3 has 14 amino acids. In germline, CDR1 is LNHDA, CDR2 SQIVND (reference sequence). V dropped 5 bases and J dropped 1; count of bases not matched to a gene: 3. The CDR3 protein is CASSLTSGSYEQYF. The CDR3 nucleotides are TGTGCCAGTAGTTTGACTAGCGGATCCTACGAGCAGTACTTC. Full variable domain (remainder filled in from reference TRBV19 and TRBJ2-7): DGGITQSPKYLFRKEGQNVTLSCEQNLNHDAMYWYRQDPGQGLRLIYYSQIVNDFQKGDIAEGYSVSREKKESFPLTVTSAQKNPTAFYLCASSLTSGSYEQYFGPGTRLTVT.

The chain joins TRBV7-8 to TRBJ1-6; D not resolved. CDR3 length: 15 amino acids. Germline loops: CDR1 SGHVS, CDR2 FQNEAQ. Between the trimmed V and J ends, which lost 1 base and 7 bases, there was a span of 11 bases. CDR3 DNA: TGTGCCAGCAGCTTAGTCCCCGCGGGGAATTCACCCCTCCACTTT. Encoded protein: CASSLVPAGNSPLHF.

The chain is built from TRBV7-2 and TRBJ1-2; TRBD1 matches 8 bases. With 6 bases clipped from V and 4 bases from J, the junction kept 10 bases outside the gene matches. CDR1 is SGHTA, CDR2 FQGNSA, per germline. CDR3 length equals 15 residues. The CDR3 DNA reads TGTGCCAGCAGTCAACGGACAGGGATCCTCTATGGCTACACCTTC. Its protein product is CASSQRTGILYGYTF. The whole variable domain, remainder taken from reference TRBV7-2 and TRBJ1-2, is GAGVSQSPSNKVTEKGKDVELRCDPISGHTALYWYRQSLGQGLEFLIYFQGNSAPDKSGLPSDRFSAERTGGSVSTLTIQRTQQEDSAVYLCASSQRTGILYGYTFGSGTRLTVV.

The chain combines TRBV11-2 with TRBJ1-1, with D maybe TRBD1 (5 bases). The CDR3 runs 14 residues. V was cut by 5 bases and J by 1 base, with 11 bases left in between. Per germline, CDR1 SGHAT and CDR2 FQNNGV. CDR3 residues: CASSTGGGNTEAFF. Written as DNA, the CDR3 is TGTGCCAGCAGCACCGGGGGGGGGAACACTGAAGCTTTCTTT.

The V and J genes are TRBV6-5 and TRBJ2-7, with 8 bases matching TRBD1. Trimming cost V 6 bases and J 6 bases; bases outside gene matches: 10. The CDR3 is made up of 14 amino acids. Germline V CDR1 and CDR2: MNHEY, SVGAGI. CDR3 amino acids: CASRPGQDPAEQYF. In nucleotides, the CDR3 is TGTGCCAGCAGGCCGGGACAGGACCCCGCCGAGCAGTACTTC.

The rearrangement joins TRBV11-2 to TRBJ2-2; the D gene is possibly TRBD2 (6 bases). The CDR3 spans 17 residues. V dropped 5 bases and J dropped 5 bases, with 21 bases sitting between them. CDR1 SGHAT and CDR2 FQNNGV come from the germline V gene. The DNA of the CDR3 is TGTGCCAGCAGCCCAAACCCCTCATGGGGGAGGACCGGGGAGCTGTTTTTT. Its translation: CASSPNPSWGRTGELFF.